The TCR beta chain described here comes from a study of human T cells and chemical hapten exposure. The overall study: Diphenylcyclopropenone, dosed weekly to the scalp, was given to patients throughout the approximately 25-week study. Patients, a majority of them female, were diagnosed with alopecia areata, totalis or universalis. Study results and limitations: Expanded TCRs were compared with controls, and the expanded TCRs formed significantly more large CDR3 similarity clusters.

As to time point: pre-sensitization, week 0. Specified treatment: therapeutic diphenylcyclopropenone sensitization with weekly scalp DPC. Trimming left V 8 bases short and J 0 bases short, with 7 bases between. Germline CDR1 WNHNN, CDR2 SYGVQD (reference sequence). This CDR3 spans 13 amino acids. Individual cDNA molecules had unique molecular identifiers attached to them by the library. Each CDR3 protein gets one entry after TCRdb re-called the RACE reads with MiXCR. Of about 120,000 distinct CDR3 sequences in the sample, 13% were seen once. Worth noting for this clonotype: As yet, its antigen is unknown.

This sequence was found in a woman aged 18 to 35 with alopecia areata. Some clones in this sample may be carry-over from other donors' samples. Source: whole blood, taken in connection with sensitization to the hapten diphenylcyclopropenone (DPC). The chain is built from TRBV10-1 and TRBJ2-2, with D unresolved. The CDR3 region has the DNA TGCGCCAGCGAACATACGAACACCGGGGAGCTGTTTTTT. It yields the protein CASEHTNTGELFF.